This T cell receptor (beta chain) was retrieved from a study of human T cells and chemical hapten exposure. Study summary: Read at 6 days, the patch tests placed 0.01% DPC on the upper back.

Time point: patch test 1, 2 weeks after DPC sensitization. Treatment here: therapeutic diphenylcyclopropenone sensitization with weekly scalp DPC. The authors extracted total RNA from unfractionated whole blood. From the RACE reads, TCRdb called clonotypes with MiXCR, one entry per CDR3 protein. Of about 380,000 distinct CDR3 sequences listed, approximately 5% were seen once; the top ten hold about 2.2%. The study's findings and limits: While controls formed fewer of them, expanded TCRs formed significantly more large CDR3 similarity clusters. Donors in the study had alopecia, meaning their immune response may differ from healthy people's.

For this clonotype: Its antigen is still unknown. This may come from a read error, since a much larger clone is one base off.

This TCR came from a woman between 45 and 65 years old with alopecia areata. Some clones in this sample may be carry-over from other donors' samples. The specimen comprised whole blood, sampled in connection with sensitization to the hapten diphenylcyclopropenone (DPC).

In DNA, the CDR3 is TGTGCCAGCAGTTACTCGATCAGGGGGCAGGAAGAGCAGTACTTC. Amino acid sequence: CASSYSIRGQEEQYF. The chain carries TRBV6-6 and TRBJ2-7, with 8 bases aligning to TRBD1. There are 15 residues in the CDR3. V lost 0 bases, J lost 7 bases, and 8 bases stayed unmatched. The germline gives CDR1 MNHNY, CDR2 SVGAGI (reference sequence).